Listed here is a single T cell receptor beta chain. Antigen: not known. The source of the sample is a study of T-cell reconstitution after alpha-beta-depleted transplantation in children. Unique molecular identifiers were incorporated when the TCRbeta library was constructed. Each CDR3 protein gets one entry after TCRdb re-called the PCR reads with MiXCR. Of 300,000 to 350,000 distinct CDR3 sequences listed, 23% are singletons. Trimming stripped 5 bases from V and 5 bases from J, with 15 bases between. The CDR3 runs 14 residues. The germline gives CDR1 SGHDN, CDR2 FVKESK. Study-wide points: Recipient T cells and thymic progenitors that survived were the source of the high TCRbeta diversity seen at day 60 in some patients. Several hundred expanded graft clones reportedly gave rise to the alpha-beta T cells present about two months after transplant. After one year, T-cell counts and TCRbeta diversity mostly came from new T cells.

Material: PBMCs, mostly from graft donor cells, obtained 180 days after TCRalphabeta/CD19-depleted stem cell transplant. The sequence derives from a male patient under 18 who had a stem cell transplant for acute lymphoblastic leukemia, so the T cells may come from the graft donor. The V and J genes are TRBV14 and TRBJ2-5; D assignment may be TRBD1 or TRBD2 (6 bases each). The CDR3 region is CASSWIPGAETQYF. For the CDR3, the DNA is TGTGCCAGCAGCTGGATTCCGGGGGCGGAGACCCAGTACTTC.